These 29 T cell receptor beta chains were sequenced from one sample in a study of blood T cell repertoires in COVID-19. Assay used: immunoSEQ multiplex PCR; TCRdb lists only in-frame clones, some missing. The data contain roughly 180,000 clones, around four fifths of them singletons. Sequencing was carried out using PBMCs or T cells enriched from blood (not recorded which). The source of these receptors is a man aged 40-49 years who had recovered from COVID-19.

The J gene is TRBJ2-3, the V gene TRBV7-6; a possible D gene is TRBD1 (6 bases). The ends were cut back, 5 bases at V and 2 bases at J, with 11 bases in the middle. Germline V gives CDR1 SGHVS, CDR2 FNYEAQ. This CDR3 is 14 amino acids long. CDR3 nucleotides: TGTGCCAGCAGCGAACGGGACAACACAGATACGCAGTATTTT. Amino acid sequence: CASSERDNTDTQYF.

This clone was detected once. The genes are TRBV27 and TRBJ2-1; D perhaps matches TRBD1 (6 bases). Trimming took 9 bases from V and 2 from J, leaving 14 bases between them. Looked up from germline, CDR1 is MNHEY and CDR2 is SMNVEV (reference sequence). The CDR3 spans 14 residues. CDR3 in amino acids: CASHKDSAYNEQFF. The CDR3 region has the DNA TGTGCCAGTCATAAGGACAGCGCCTACAATGAGCAGTTCTTC.

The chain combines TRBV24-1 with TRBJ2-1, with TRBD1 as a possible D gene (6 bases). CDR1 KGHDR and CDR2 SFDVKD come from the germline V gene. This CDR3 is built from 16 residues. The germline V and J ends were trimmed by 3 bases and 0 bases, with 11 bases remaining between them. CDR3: CATSDRVDSSYNEQFF. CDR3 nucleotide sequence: TGTGCCACCAGTGATCGAGTGGACAGCTCCTACAATGAGCAGTTCTTC.

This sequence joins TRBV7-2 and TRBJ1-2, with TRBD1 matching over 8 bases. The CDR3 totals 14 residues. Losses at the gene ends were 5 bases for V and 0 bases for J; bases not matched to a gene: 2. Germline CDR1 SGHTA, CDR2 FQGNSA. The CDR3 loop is CASSPDRANYGYTF. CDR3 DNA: TGTGCCAGCAGCCCGGACAGGGCTAACTATGGCTACACCTTC.

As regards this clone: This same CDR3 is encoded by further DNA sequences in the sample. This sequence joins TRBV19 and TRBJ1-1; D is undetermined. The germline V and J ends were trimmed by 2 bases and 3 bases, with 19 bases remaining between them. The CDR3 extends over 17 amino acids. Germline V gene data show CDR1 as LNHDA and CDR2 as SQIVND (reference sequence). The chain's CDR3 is CASSIPSDTGLYTEAFF. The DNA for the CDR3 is TGTGCCAGTAGTATACCTTCAGACACTGGACTTTACACTGAAGCTTTCTTT.

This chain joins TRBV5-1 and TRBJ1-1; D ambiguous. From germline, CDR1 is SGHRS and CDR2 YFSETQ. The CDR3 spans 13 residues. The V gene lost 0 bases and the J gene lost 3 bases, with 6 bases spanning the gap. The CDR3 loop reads CASSLASDTEAFF. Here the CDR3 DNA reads TGCGCCAGCAGCTTGGCCTCAGACACTGAAGCTTTCTTT.

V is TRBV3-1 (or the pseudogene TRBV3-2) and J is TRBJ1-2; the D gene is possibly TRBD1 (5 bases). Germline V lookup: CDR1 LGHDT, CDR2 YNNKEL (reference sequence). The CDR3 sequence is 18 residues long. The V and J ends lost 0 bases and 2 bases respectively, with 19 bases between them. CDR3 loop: CASSQETTGNPRNYGYTF. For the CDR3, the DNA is TGTGCCAGCAGCCAAGAAACAACAGGTAACCCAAGAAACTATGGCTACACCTTC.

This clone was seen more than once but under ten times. The DNA of the CDR3 is TGTGCCAGCAACAGGGAGGGGAGCAATCAGCCCCAGCATTTT. Protein product: CASNREGSNQPQHF. This rearrangement joins TRBV2 to TRBJ1-5, with D possibly being TRBD1 (6 bases). V gave up 7 bases and J gave up 1 base, with 11 bases separating them. The CDR3 has 14 residues. The germline CDR1 and CDR2 sequences are SNHLY and FYNNEI.

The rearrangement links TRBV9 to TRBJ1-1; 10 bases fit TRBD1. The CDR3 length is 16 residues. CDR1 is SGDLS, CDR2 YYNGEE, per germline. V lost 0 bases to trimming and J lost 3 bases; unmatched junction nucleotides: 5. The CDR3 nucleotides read TGTGCCAGCAGCGTAGCCGGGGACAGGGGAGACACTGAAGCTTTCTTT. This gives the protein CASSVAGDRGDTEAFF.

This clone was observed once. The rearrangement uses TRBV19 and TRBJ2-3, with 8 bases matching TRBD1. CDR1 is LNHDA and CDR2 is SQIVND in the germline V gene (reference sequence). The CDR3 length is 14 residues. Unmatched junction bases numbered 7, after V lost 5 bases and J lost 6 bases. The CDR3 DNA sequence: TGTGCCAGTAGTGGGACAGGCTACGCGGATACGCAGTATTTT. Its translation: CASSGTGYADTQYF. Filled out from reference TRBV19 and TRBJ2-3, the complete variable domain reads DGGITQSPKYLFRKEGQNVTLSCEQNLNHDAMYWYRQDPGQGLRLIYYSQIVNDFQKGDIAEGYSVSREKKESFPLTVTSAQKNPTAFYLCASSGTGYADTQYFGPGTRLTVL.

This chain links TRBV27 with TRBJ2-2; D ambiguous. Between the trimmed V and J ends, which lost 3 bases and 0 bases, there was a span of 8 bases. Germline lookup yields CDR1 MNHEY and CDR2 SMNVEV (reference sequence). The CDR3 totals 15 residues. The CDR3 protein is CASSFSGSNTGELFF. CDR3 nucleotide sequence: TGTGCCAGCAGTTTTTCCGGGTCGAACACCGGGGAGCTGTTTTTT.

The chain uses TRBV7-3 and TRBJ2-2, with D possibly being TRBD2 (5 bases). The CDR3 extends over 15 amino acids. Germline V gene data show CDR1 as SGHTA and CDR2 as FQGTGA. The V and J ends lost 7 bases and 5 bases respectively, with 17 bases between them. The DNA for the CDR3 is TGTGCCAGCAACCCTGGAGGCTGGGGAACCGGGGAGCTGTTTTTT. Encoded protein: CASNPGGWGTGELFF.

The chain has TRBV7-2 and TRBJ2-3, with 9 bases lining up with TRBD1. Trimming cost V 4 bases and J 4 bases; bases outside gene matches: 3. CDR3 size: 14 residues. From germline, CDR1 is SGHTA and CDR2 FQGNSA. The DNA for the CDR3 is TGTGCCAGCAGCTCGACAGGGGGACCAGATACGCAGTATTTT. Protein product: CASSSTGGPDTQYF.

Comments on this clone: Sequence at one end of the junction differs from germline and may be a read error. The DNA of the CDR3 is TGTGCCACCAGCAGAAGTCCCCAGCGCAACCTCCTGACTTTC. Its protein is CATSRSPQRNLLTF. The V call is TRBV15, the J call TRBJ2-6, with unresolved D. The CDR3 extends over 14 amino acids. CDR1 LNHNV and CDR2 YYDKDF come from the germline V gene (reference sequence).

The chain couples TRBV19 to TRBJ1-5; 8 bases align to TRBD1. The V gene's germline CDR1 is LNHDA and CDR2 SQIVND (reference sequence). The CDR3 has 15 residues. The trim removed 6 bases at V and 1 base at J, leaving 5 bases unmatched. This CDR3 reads CASRDRDWSNQPQHF. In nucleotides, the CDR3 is TGTGCCAGTAGGGACAGGGACTGGAGCAATCAGCCCCAGCATTTT.

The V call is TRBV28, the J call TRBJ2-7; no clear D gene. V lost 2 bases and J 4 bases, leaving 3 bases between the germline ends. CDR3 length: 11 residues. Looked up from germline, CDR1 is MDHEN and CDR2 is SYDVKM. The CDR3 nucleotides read TGTGCCAGCAGTTTACAGTACGAGCAGTACTTC. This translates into CASSLQYEQYF.

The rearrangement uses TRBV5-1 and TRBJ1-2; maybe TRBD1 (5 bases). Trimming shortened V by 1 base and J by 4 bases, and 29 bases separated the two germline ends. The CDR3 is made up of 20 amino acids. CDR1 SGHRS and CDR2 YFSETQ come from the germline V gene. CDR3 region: CASSLLGSMDHPQVPYGYTF. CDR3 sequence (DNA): TGCGCCAGCAGCTTGCTGGGTTCTATGGACCATCCACAGGTGCCCTATGGCTACACCTTC.

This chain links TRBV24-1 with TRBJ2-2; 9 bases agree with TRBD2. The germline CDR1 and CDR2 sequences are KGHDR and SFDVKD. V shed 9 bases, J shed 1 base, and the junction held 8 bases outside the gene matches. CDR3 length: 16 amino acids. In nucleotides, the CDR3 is TGTGCCACCTCGTCCGTAGCGGGGGAGAACACCGGGGAGCTGTTTTTT. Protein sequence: CATSSVAGENTGELFF.

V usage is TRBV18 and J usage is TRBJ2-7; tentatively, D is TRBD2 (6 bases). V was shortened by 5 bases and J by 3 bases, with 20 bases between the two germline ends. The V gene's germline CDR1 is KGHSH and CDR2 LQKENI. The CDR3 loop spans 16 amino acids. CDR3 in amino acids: CASSGTTGVRGYEQYV. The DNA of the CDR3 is TGTGCCAGCTCAGGTACCACGGGAGTAAGAGGCTACGAGCAGTACGTC.

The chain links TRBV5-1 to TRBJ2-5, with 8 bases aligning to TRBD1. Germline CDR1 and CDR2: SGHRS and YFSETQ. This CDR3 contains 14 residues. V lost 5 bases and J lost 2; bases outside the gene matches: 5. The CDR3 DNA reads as TGCGCCAGCAGTCGAGGACAGGGTCAAGAGACCCAGTACTTC. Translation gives CASSRGQGQETQYF.

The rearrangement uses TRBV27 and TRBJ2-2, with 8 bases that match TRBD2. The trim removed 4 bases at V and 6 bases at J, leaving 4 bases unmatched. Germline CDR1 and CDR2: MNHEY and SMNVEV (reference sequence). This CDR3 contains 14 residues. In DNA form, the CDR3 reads TGTGCCAGCAGTTCCCCCGGGAGGGCCGGGGAGCTGTTTTTT. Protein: CASSSPGRAGELFF.

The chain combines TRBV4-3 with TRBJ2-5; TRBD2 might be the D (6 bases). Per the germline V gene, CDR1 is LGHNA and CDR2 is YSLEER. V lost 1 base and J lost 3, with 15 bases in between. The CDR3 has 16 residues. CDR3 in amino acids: CASSQVVGGGEETQYF. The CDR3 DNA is TGCGCCAGCAGCCAAGTTGTGGGAGGAGGAGAAGAGACCCAGTACTTC.

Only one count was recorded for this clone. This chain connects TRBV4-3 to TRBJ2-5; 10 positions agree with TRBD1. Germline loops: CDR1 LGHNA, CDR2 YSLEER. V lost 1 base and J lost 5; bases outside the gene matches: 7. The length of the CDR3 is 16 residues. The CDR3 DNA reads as TGCGCCAGCAGCCAAGCCGGGACAGGGGCATCGGAGACCCAGTACTTC. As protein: CASSQAGTGASETQYF.

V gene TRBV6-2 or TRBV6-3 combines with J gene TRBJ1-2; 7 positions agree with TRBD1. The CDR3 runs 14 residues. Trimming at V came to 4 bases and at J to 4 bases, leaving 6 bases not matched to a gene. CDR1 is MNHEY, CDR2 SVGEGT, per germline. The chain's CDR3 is CASSFGQVGYGYTF. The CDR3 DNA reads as TGTGCCAGCAGTTTCGGACAGGTCGGCTATGGCTACACCTTC.

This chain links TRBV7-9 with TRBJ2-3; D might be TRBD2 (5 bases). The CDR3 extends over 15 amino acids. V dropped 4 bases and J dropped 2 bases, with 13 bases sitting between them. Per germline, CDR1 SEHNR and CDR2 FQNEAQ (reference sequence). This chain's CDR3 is CASSSSGSFTDTQYF. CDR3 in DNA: TGTGCCAGCAGCTCCTCGGGGAGTTTCACAGATACGCAGTATTTT.

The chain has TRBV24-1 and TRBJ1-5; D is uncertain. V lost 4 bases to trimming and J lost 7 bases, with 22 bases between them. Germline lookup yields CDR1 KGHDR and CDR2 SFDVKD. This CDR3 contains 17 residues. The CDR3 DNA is TGTGCCACCAGTGAGTTTGGGAGTGGGGAGAAACGACAGCCCCAGCATTTT. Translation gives CATSEFGSGEKRQPQHF.

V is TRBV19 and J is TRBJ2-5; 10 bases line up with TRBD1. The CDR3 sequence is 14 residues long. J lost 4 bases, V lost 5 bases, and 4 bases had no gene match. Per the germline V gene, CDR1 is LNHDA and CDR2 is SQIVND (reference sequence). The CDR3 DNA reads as TGTGCCAGTAGTTTAAGGACAGGGGGAGAGACCCAGTACTTC. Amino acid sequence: CASSLRTGGETQYF.

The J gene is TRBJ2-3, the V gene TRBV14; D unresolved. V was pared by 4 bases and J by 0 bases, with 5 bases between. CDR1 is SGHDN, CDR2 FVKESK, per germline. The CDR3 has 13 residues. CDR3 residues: CASSPQSTDTQYF. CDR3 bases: TGTGCCAGCAGCCCCCAGAGCACAGATACGCAGTATTTT.

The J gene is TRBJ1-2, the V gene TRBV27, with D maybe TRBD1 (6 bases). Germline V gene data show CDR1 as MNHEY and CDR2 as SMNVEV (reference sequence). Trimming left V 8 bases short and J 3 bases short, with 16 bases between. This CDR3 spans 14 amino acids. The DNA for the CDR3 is TGTGCCAGCTCCGGGGGGCTAGGGGACTATGGCTACACCTTC. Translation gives CASSGGLGDYGYTF.